A few counts support the clone carrying this T cell receptor beta chain. Its antigen is as yet unknown. This sample is drawn from a study of relationships among human T cell subsets. CD8+ T cells were isolated by anti-CD4 multisort bead depletion, then anti-CD8 bead selection. Magnetic beads coated with subset-specific antibodies isolated the T cell subsets. Semiquantitative ARM-PCR amplified T cell receptor alpha and beta CDR3 regions from mRNA. Exponential amplification used communal superprimers after tagged nested gene-specific primers in ARM-PCR. TCRdb analysed the multiplex PCR reads with MiXCR anew, one entry per CDR3 protein. The profile shows more than 4,500 distinct CDR3 sequences, 55% to 75% of them singletons. Study outcomes and limitations: Bead sorting may have left some CD4+CD8+ double-positive cells. Across seven subsets, gene usage, CDR3 length and N-additions did not differ significantly.

This CDR3 is built from 15 residues. V trimming: 5 bases; J trimming: 5 bases; junction bases outside the gene matches: 8. CDR1 and CDR2 (germline): SEHNR, FQNEAQ (reference sequence). V and J are TRBV7-9 and TRBJ2-7, with 11 bases matching TRBD1. Source material: CD8+ T cells sorted from blood. The TCR was taken from a man aged 35-49 years in good health. The CDR3 reads CASSPPWTGGHEQYF. The CDR3 DNA reads as TGTGCCAGCAGCCCGCCCTGGACAGGGGGCCACGAGCAGTACTTC.